This T cell receptor (beta chain) was documented in a study of blood T cell repertoires in COVID-19. Looking at the study overall: The origin of the acute and convalescent COVID-19 samples was the United States, Italy and Spain. The analysed material was cDNA or gDNA that came from T cells, B-cell-depleted T cells, or PBMCs.

The V gene end was trimmed by 2 bases and the J gene end by 11 bases; junction bases not matched to a gene: 11. The V gene's germline CDR1 is SGHTA and CDR2 FQGNSA. This CDR3 is built from 14 residues. Per the authors' pipeline: Amplification of reference gene primers was used by the study to estimate nucleated cell counts. The repertoire was sequenced with immunoSEQ multiplex PCR; TCRdb's copy has only in-frame clones and lacks some. Clone size and V and J calls were adopted from that table, with D and trimming inferred from the DNA. This table holds around 700,000 clones, 70% to 90% found once. The source of this sequence is a young woman with acute or convalescent COVID-19. V gene TRBV7-2 combines with J gene TRBJ1-2, with TRBD1 matching 7 bases. Sequences were obtained from peripheral blood. The CDR3 here is CASSLNPRGTRYTF. The DNA of the CDR3 is TGTGCCAGCAGCTTAAACCCCAGGGGGACGAGATACACCTTC.